This TCR beta chain was captured by sequencing in a study of blood T cell repertoires in COVID-19. Some clones are missing from TCRdb's copy, which holds only in-frame ones; the method was immunoSEQ multiplex PCR. The data contain about 120,000 clones, roughly four fifths of them singletons. V shed 3 bases, J shed 0 bases, and the junction held 4 bases outside the gene matches. From germline, CDR1 is MGHRA and CDR2 YSYEKL. CDR3 length equals 15 residues. Sequenced: peripheral blood. This clonotype originated in a man aged 30 to 45 with COVID-19, enrolled during active disease. The chain combines TRBV4-1 with TRBJ1-2; the match to TRBD1 covers 7 bases. The CDR3 coding sequence is TGCGCCAGCAGCCAGTGGGACAGCCCTAACTATGGCTACACCTTC. Encoded protein: CASSQWDSPNYGYTF.